This T cell receptor (beta chain) was documented in a study of Ad26.COV2.S vaccination and SARS-CoV-2 variants listed by TCRdb under 2021. A note on the overall study: Donors in the vaccine arm were drawn from COV1001, a multicentre, randomized, double-blind, placebo-controlled phase I-IIa trial testing Ad26.COV2.S in healthy adults. Ad26.COV2.S was administered intramuscularly at a dose of 5x10^10 or 1x10^11 viral particles, either as one shot or as two shots given 56 days apart. The specificity and breadth of SARS-CoV-2-reactive T cell receptors after Ad26.COV2.S vaccination were assessed by TCRbeta repertoire sequencing. The TCR-sequenced set comprised roughly 30 samples: around 20 Ad26.COV2.S vaccine recipients, 5 placebo recipients and 8 SARS-CoV-2 convalescent individuals. Trial participants were randomized into five groups of five, in which low-dose or high-dose Ad26.COV2.S was given once or twice, or placebo was given on both occasions. Blinding of investigators to trial group allocation was maintained during experiments and outcome assessment.

The immunoSEQ Assay was used to sequence TCRbeta CDR3 regions. After extraction, genomic DNA underwent amplification by bias-controlled multiplex PCR, followed by high-throughput sequencing. Regarding the original processing steps: To quantify the absolute abundance of every unique TCRbeta CDR3 region, sequences were collapsed and filtered. T cell fraction was estimated by normalizing TCRbeta template counts to usable DNA, which was measured by amplifying reference genes present in all nucleated cells. Repertoire TCRs were annotated as SARS-CoV-2-specific when V gene, CDR3 amino acid sequence and J gene were exactly matched to a known reactive TCR set. The reference SARS-CoV-2 TCR set was derived from MIRA and filtered for enrichment in COVID-19-positive ImmuneCODE repertoires, a step that removed public or cross-reactive TCRs. Using the MIRA antigens, annotated TCRs were further analysed by specific ORF or by position within an ORF. Breadth was defined as the number of annotated unique rearrangements divided by the total number of unique productive rearrangements, and depth was defined as the summed frequency of the annotated unique rearrangements. Two-sided Wilcoxon rank-sum tests were used to compare TCR breadth between groups. TCRdb took over this immuneACCESS table, retaining in-frame rearrangements with V and J assigned. Such tables are incomplete; in checked studies, under half of the missing clones stem from an unresolved V gene, and the remainder is unexplained. That table gives V, J and clone size, and the DNA gave D and trimming. The sample includes some 270,000 clones, with about 83% observed a single time. Just under 3% of the sample is taken by the ten largest.

The treatment or condition label here, explained by the study, means: around 19 received Ad26.COV2.S at low or high dose, single or two shots; about 5 received placebo; per-sample allocation not given. Repertoires of vaccine and placebo recipients were sequenced from samples collected on day 63 after the first injection. In Cohort 1b, some 25 adults aged 18-55 years were enrolled at a single site in Boston, USA, between 29 July and 7 August 2020. As a vaccine, Ad26.COV2.S was a replication-incompetent adenovirus type 26 vector that expressed a prefusion-stabilized SARS-CoV-2 spike protein derived from the original Wuhan strain. To note about this clone: No antigen is known for it. No base quality information exists; no much larger clone differs at one position.

What the research found in general, with its limitations: It was noted by the authors that total T cell responses may have been underestimated by the TCR breadth and depth analyses. Substantial breadth of spike-specific CD8+ and CD4+ T cell responses was reported after vaccination. The study lacked the statistical power to compare responses across vaccine doses or regimens. Ad26.COV2.S recipients had higher spike-specific TCR breadth than placebo recipients (P = 0.0014). Comparable non-spike TCR breadth was observed between vaccine and placebo recipients, consistent with only spike being contained in the vaccine.

From the cysteine up to the phenylalanine, the CDR3 has a length of 16 residues. The sequence is cut down to CDR3 DNA, 48 bases in frame from base 1. Reading the germline V gene gives CDR1 SGHRS and CDR2 YFSETQ. V is shortened by 3 bases, J by 0 bases, and the region joining them spans 12 bases. This sequence originates from a person aged 18 to 65 who received the Ad26.COV2.S COVID-19 vaccine or a placebo. The sequences come from peripheral blood, collected in a trial of Ad26.COV2.S vaccine versus placebo. Here the chain combines TRBV5-1 and TRBJ2-2; possibly the D gene is TRBD1, per 6 matching bases. This receptor carries the CDR3 CASSSLQGANTGELFF. The sequenced DNA: TGCGCCAGCAGCTCGTTACAGGGAGCGAACACCGGGGAGCTGTTTTTT.